The sequence of this T cell receptor (beta chain) was determined in a study of graft-versus-host responses after intestinal transplantation. Assay used: immunoSEQ multiplex PCR; TCRdb lists only in-frame clones, some missing. This sample has roughly 110,000 clones; 85% to 95% occur once, and the top ten carry less than 1.5%. Trimming took 8 bases from V and 0 from J, leaving 11 bases between them. Per germline, CDR1 SNHLY and CDR2 FYNNEI. This CDR3 region has 14 residues. Details on this clone: Antigen: not known.

The chain employs TRBV2 and TRBJ2-1; D unresolved. This sequence was found in a human donor who was the organ donor for an intestinal transplant. The sample here was unstimulated CD8+ T cells sorted from spleen or lymph node cells, taken before transplant. CDR3 region: CASQNSSSYNEQFF. The CDR3 DNA follows: TGTGCCAGCCAGAACTCCAGCTCCTACAATGAGCAGTTCTTC.